Listed below are T cell receptor beta chains from one sample, sequenced in a study of neurological immune-mediated disorders. TCRdb itself ran the 5' RACE reads through MiXCR, one entry per CDR3 protein. The repertoire holds over 15,000 distinct CDR3 sequences, with roughly 9% as singletons. Input material: CD8+ T cells from blood. The source of these receptors is a man aged 50-59 years in good health. The CDR3 runs from the conserved cysteine through the conserved F or W. The D gene is left open where the match is weak. The listing skips clone size in some rows; elsewhere it reads once, few, many or a size class.

cdr3_aa: CASSLVLSGFNGYTF
cdr3_nt: TGTGCCAGCAGCTTAGTCCTCTCAGGATTCAATGGCTACACCTTC
clone_size: many
j_call: TRBJ1-2
d_call: .
v_call: TRBV11-2

cdr3_aa: CAWSLGTDLNYGYTF
cdr3_nt: TGTGCCTGGAGCCTCGGGACAGACCTTAACTATGGCTACACCTTC
clone_size: many
j_call: TRBJ1-2
d_call: TRBD1
v_call: TRBV30

cdr3_aa: CASSLYATDTQYF
cdr3_nt: TGTGCCAGCAGTTTATATGCCACAGATACGCAGTATTTT
clone_size: many
j_call: TRBJ2-3
d_call: .
v_call: TRBV28

cdr3_aa: CSVEDSGSYEQYF
cdr3_nt: TGCAGCGTTGAGGATAGTGGATCGTACGAGCAGTACTTC
clone_size: many
j_call: TRBJ2-7
d_call: .
v_call: TRBV29-1

cdr3_aa: CASSHPGQKNEQYF
cdr3_nt: TGCGCCAGCAGCCACCCGGGACAAAAAAACGAGCAGTACTTC
clone_size: many
j_call: TRBJ2-7
d_call: .
v_call: TRBV4-1

cdr3_aa: CASRAGVGTDTQYF
cdr3_nt: TGTGCCAGCAGAGCGGGAGTGGGGACAGATACGCAGTATTTT
clone_size: many
j_call: TRBJ2-3
d_call: TRBD2
v_call: TRBV7-8

cdr3_aa: CSALYNEQFF
cdr3_nt: TGCAGTGCGTTATACAATGAGCAGTTCTTC
clone_size: many
j_call: TRBJ2-1
d_call: .
v_call: TRBV20-1

cdr3_aa: CASSQQGQPQHF
cdr3_nt: TGCGCCAGCAGTCAACAGGGTCAGCCCCAGCATTTT
clone_size: many
j_call: TRBJ1-5
d_call: .
v_call: TRBV23-1

cdr3_aa: CASSYPKQREYRRTQYF
cdr3_nt: TGTGCCAGCAGTTACCCGAAGCAGAGGGAGTACCGGAGGACGCAGTATTTT
clone_size: many
j_call: TRBJ2-3
d_call: .
v_call: TRBV6-5

cdr3_aa: CASSQAEGFSYNEQFF
cdr3_nt: TGCGCCAGCAGCCAAGCGGAGGGGTTTTCCTACAATGAGCAGTTCTTC
clone_size: few
j_call: TRBJ2-1
d_call: .
v_call: TRBV4-1

cdr3_aa: CASSFGQGHNEQFF
cdr3_nt: TGTGCCAGCAGCTTCGGACAGGGCCACAATGAGCAGTTCTTC
clone_size: many
j_call: TRBJ2-1
d_call: TRBD1
v_call: TRBV5-5

cdr3_aa: CASSFGTNTEAFF
cdr3_nt: TGTGCCAGCAGCTTTGGGACGAACACTGAAGCTTTCTTT
clone_size: many
j_call: TRBJ1-1
d_call: .
v_call: TRBV11-2

cdr3_aa: CASKGGLDDGYTF
cdr3_nt: TGTGCCAGCAAAGGGGGCCTGGATGATGGCTACACCTTC
clone_size: many
j_call: TRBJ1-2
d_call: TRBD1
v_call: TRBV19

cdr3_aa: CSAPTSGRAYNEQFF
cdr3_nt: TGCAGTGCTCCGACTAGCGGGAGGGCCTACAATGAGCAGTTCTTC
clone_size: many
j_call: TRBJ2-1
d_call: TRBD2
v_call: TRBV20-1

cdr3_aa: CASSQDEQYF
cdr3_nt: TGTGCCAGCAGCCAAGACGAGCAGTACTTC
clone_size: many
j_call: TRBJ2-7
d_call: .
v_call: TRBV3-2

cdr3_aa: CASSLVAGANGYTF
cdr3_nt: TGTGCCAGCAGCTTAGTGGCGGGGGCGAATGGCTACACCTTC
clone_size: medium-sized
j_call: TRBJ1-2
d_call: .
v_call: TRBV7-6

cdr3_aa: CASSAGGQNEQYF
cdr3_nt: TGTGCCAGCAGTGCGGGGGGCCAGAACGAGCAGTACTTC
clone_size: many
j_call: TRBJ2-7
d_call: .
v_call: TRBV25-1

cdr3_aa: CATGAHEQYF
cdr3_nt: TGTGCCACAGGGGCACACGAGCAGTACTTC
clone_size: many
j_call: TRBJ2-7
d_call: .
v_call: TRBV21-1

cdr3_aa: CASSSDRGPYNEQFF
cdr3_nt: TGTGCCAGCAGTTCAGACAGGGGGCCCTACAATGAGCAGTTCTTC
clone_size: many
j_call: TRBJ2-1
d_call: TRBD1
v_call: TRBV6-5

cdr3_aa: CSASMAGKGEKLFF
cdr3_nt: TGCAGTGCTAGTATGGCAGGAAAAGGGGAAAAACTGTTTTTT
clone_size: many
j_call: TRBJ1-4
d_call: .
v_call: TRBV20-1

cdr3_aa: CAWTSGGGYTF
cdr3_nt: TGTGCCTGGACCAGTGGGGGTGGCTACACCTTC
clone_size: many
j_call: TRBJ1-2
d_call: .
v_call: TRBV30

cdr3_aa: CSARDGLPQETQYF
cdr3_nt: TGCAGTGCTAGAGACGGGCTACCCCAAGAGACCCAGTACTTC
clone_size: medium-sized
j_call: TRBJ2-5
d_call: .
v_call: TRBV20-1

cdr3_aa: CATSDVDYPSGDEQFF
cdr3_nt: TGTGCCACCAGTGATGTCGACTACCCCTCTGGTGATGAGCAGTTCTTC
clone_size: many
j_call: TRBJ2-1
d_call: .
v_call: TRBV24-1

cdr3_aa: CASSSTGSGYEQYF
cdr3_nt: TGCGCCAGCAGCTCGACCGGTTCAGGGTACGAGCAGTACTTC
clone_size: many
j_call: TRBJ2-7
d_call: .
v_call: TRBV5-1

cdr3_aa: CASSQYTGTGELFF
cdr3_nt: TGCGCCAGCAGCCAGTACACAGGGACCGGGGAGCTGTTTTTT
clone_size: few
j_call: TRBJ2-2
d_call: .
v_call: TRBV4-3

cdr3_aa: CASSNGLPPYNEQFF
cdr3_nt: TGTGCCAGCAGCAATGGGCTGCCTCCCTACAATGAGCAGTTCTTC
clone_size: many
j_call: TRBJ2-1
d_call: .
v_call: TRBV7-6

cdr3_aa: CSVEDRLAGEGEQYF
cdr3_nt: TGCAGCGTTGAAGATCGACTAGCGGGAGAAGGTGAGCAGTACTTC
clone_size: many
j_call: TRBJ2-7
d_call: TRBD2
v_call: TRBV29-1

cdr3_aa: CSARDLGQGAYEQYF
cdr3_nt: TGCAGTGCTAGAGATTTGGGACAGGGGGCGTACGAGCAGTACTTC
clone_size: many
j_call: TRBJ2-7
d_call: TRBD1
v_call: TRBV20-1

cdr3_aa: CASSSGQGAQYEQYF
cdr3_nt: TGCGCCAGCAGCTCAGGACAGGGGGCGCAGTACGAGCAGTACTTC
clone_size: many
j_call: TRBJ2-7
d_call: TRBD1
v_call: TRBV5-1

cdr3_aa: CASSQVARATMDGQYF
cdr3_nt: TGTGCCAGCAGCCAAGTCGCCAGGGCCACCATGGATGGGCAGTACTTC
clone_size: many
j_call: TRBJ2-7
d_call: .
v_call: TRBV3-1

cdr3_aa: CATSRDRGLNTEAFF
cdr3_nt: TGTGCCACCAGCAGGGACAGGGGGTTGAACACTGAAGCTTTCTTT
clone_size: medium-sized
j_call: TRBJ1-1
d_call: TRBD1
v_call: TRBV15

cdr3_aa: CASSPDRSNQPQHF
cdr3_nt: TGTGCCAGCAGTCCGGACAGGAGCAATCAGCCCCAGCATTTT
clone_size: many
j_call: TRBJ1-5
d_call: TRBD1
v_call: TRBV9

cdr3_aa: CASRPKGAGIMDIQYF
cdr3_nt: TGTGCCAGCAGGCCCAAGGGGGCAGGGATTATGGACATTCAGTACTTC
clone_size: many
j_call: TRBJ2-4
d_call: TRBD1
v_call: TRBV5-5

cdr3_aa: CASSPQPPGVAYEQYF
cdr3_nt: TGTGCCAGCTCACCCCAGCCTCCAGGGGTGGCCTACGAGCAGTACTTC
clone_size: many
j_call: TRBJ2-7
d_call: .
v_call: TRBV18

cdr3_aa: CSAATSTGNTEAFF
cdr3_nt: TGCAGTGCCGCTACGTCAACAGGGAACACTGAAGCTTTCTTT
clone_size: .
j_call: TRBJ1-1
d_call: .
v_call: TRBV20-1

cdr3_aa: CASSYAGEAFF
cdr3_nt: TGTGCCAGCAGCTACGCAGGGGAAGCTTTCTTT
clone_size: many
j_call: TRBJ1-1
d_call: .
v_call: TRBV11-2